The next 25 T cell receptor beta chains were all read from a single sample in a study of shared clonotypes between healthy human individuals. TCRdb keeps only in-frame clones here, not all; method: immunoSEQ multiplex PCR. The table lists hundreds of thousands of clones, around 80% of them singletons, with 9.5% to 15% in the top ten. The sample taken for sequencing was PBMCs. Every receptor here comes from a woman between 40 and 50 years old in good health. Some clones in this sample may be carry-over from other donors' samples.

Comments on this clone: A much larger clone lies a single base off, so this may be a read error. The V gene is TRBV5-1, the J gene TRBJ2-3, with 8 bases fitting TRBD2. CDR1 is SGHRS, CDR2 YFSETQ, per germline. Germline trimming cut 8 bases from V and 4 bases from J; bases unmatched to any gene: 12. CDR3 length equals 15 residues. CDR3: CASALGVAGPDTQYF. The CDR3, as DNA: TGCGCCAGTGCCTTGGGAGTAGCGGGACCAGATACGCAGTATTTT.

The CDR3 sequence: CASSEPQGVSYEQYF. CDR3 nucleotide sequence: TGTGCCAGCAGCGAACCACAGGGGGTCTCCTACGAGCAGTACTTC. The chain employs TRBV21-1 and TRBJ2-7; the table names TRBD1, a call not compared with the DNA. TRBV21-1 constitutes a pseudogene. The CDR3 spans 15 residues.

The chain recombines TRBV7-9 with TRBJ2-5; possibly TRBD1 for D (6 bases). Germline lookup yields CDR1 SEHNR and CDR2 FQNEAQ (reference sequence). The CDR3 is made up of 16 amino acids. V was clipped by 5 bases and J by 0 bases, with 16 bases between them. CDR3 loop: CASSPAWTAHQETQYF. DNA for the CDR3: TGTGCCAGCAGCCCGGCCTGGACAGCCCACCAAGAGACCCAGTACTTC.

J is TRBJ2-6 and V is TRBV4-3; no firm D call. Trimming took off 0 bases at V and 0 bases at J, with 6 bases between the two ends. The CDR3 totals 16 residues. CDR1 is LGHNA, CDR2 YSLEER, per germline. This chain's CDR3 is CASSQDIGSGANVLTF. DNA for the CDR3: TGCGCCAGCAGCCAAGATATTGGCTCTGGGGCCAACGTCCTGACTTTC.

The gene calls are TRBV2 and TRBJ1-3; no clear D. The V and J ends lost 7 bases and 4 bases respectively, with 11 bases between them. The germline V gene has CDR1 SNHLY and CDR2 FYNNEI. The CDR3 contains 13 residues. The chain's CDR3 is CASTPNQGNTIYF. For the CDR3, the DNA is TGTGCCAGCACCCCCAACCAGGGAAACACCATATATTTT.

The rearrangement joins TRBV5-1 to TRBJ2-7, with a weak D call TRBD2 (6 bases). The CDR3 length is 15 residues. CDR1 is SGHRS, CDR2 YFSETQ, per germline. V lost 0 bases and J lost 2, with 12 bases in between. This chain's CDR3 is CASSLAVGGTYEQYF. CDR3 nucleotides: TGCGCCAGCAGCTTGGCCGTGGGGGGTACCTACGAGCAGTACTTC.

This clone was recorded at least ten times. The chain couples TRBV10-2 to TRBJ2-3, with 10 bases lining up with TRBD2. The CDR3 consists of 15 residues. Trimming at V came to 10 bases and at J to 4 bases, leaving 11 bases not matched to a gene. Per the germline V gene, CDR1 is WSHSY and CDR2 is SAAADI. The CDR3 DNA reads TGCGCCACGACTCCTAGCGGGAGTGCTTCAGATACGCAGTATTTT. It codes for CATTPSGSASDTQYF.

The gene calls are TRBV28 and TRBJ1-2, with TRBD1 as a possible D gene (6 bases). CDR1 MDHEN and CDR2 SYDVKM come from the germline V gene. Trimming cost V 5 bases and J 8 bases, with 15 bases left between them. This CDR3 has 13 residues. The CDR3 DNA follows: TGTGCCAGCAGTACCTACAGGGTTCTCGGCTACACCTTC. Translating it yields CASSTYRVLGYTF.

As regards this clone: Only one base separates this from a far larger clonotype, so it likely reflects a read error. V usage is TRBV11-2 and J usage is TRBJ1-1; tentatively, D is TRBD1 (6 bases). The CDR3 length is 14 residues. The germline gives CDR1 SGHAT, CDR2 FQNNGV. Trimming stripped 5 bases from V and 4 bases from J, with 14 bases between. CDR3 bases: TGTGCCAGCAGCCGATGGACAGAGAGCACTGAAGCTTTCTTT. The encoded protein is CASSRWTESTEAFF.

The J gene is TRBJ2-7, the V gene TRBV14, with TRBD1 matching 9 bases. Losses at the gene ends were 1 base for V and 2 bases for J; bases not matched to a gene: 0. CDR3 length: 14 amino acids. CDR1 is SGHDN and CDR2 is FVKESK in the germline V gene. CDR3 nucleotide sequence: TGTGCCAGCAGCCAAGGACAGGGGGCCTACGAGCAGTACTTC. Protein sequence: CASSQGQGAYEQYF.

The chain combines TRBV28 with TRBJ2-1; TRBD2 agrees at 10 bases. The V segment lost 7 bases and the J segment 4 bases; nucleotides outside the gene matches: 7. CDR3 length: 15 residues. Germline loops: CDR1 MDHEN, CDR2 SYDVKM. The CDR3 DNA follows: TGTGCCAGCAATGTCCCGGGACTAGCGTACAATGAGCAGTTCTTC. Residues: CASNVPGLAYNEQFF.

The chain couples TRBV7-3 to TRBJ2-3, with 7 bases aligning to TRBD2. Germline lookup yields CDR1 SGHTA and CDR2 FQGTGA. The CDR3 runs 19 residues. Trimming removed 2 bases from V and 2 bases from J; junction bases left unmatched: 16. The CDR3 DNA is TGTGCCAGCAGCTTAGATGGGACCGGGACTACGGCGATCACAGATACGCAGTATTTT. This sequence encodes CASSLDGTGTTAITDTQYF.

The V call is TRBV4-2, the J call TRBJ1-2, with TRBD1 matching 7 bases. V dropped 0 bases and J dropped 2; count of bases not matched to a gene: 3. This CDR3 has 15 residues. CDR1 LGHNA and CDR2 YNFKEQ come from the germline V gene. The CDR3 DNA sequence: TGTGCCAGCAGCCAAGAGACGGGACAGAACTATGGCTACACCTTC. Its protein product is CASSQETGQNYGYTF.

The chain couples TRBV2 to TRBJ2-5; 10 bases are shared with TRBD2. The V gene's germline CDR1 is SNHLY and CDR2 FYNNEI. Germline trimming cut 6 bases from V and 7 bases from J; bases unmatched to any gene: 14. This CDR3 region has 16 residues. Here the CDR3 reads CASSEKGLAGAGTQYF. DNA for the CDR3: TGTGCCAGCAGCGAGAAAGGCCTAGCGGGAGCCGGGACCCAGTACTTC. Together with reference TRBV2 and TRBJ2-5, the CDR3 gives the full variable domain: EPEVTQTPSHQVTQMGQEVILRCVPISNHLYFYWYRQILGQKVEFLVSFYNNEISEKSEIFDDQFSVERPDGSNFTLKIRSTKLEDSAMYFCASSEKGLAGAGTQYFGPGTRLLVL.

V and J are TRBV4-1 and TRBJ2-3; 10 bases fit TRBD2. The CDR3 runs to 19 residues. The junction had 13 bases not matched to a gene; V was cut back by 0 bases and J by 4 bases. Germline assignment: CDR1 MGHRA and CDR2 YSYEKL. The CDR3 sequence is CASSQDSALAGGPADTQYF. CDR3 sequence (DNA): TGCGCCAGCAGCCAAGATTCCGCCTTAGCGGGAGGCCCCGCAGATACGCAGTATTTT.

CDR3 protein: CASSQENQAYEQYF. CDR3 bases: TGTGCCAGCAGCCAAGAAAACCAAGCCTACGAGCAGTACTTC. The chain recombines TRBV4-2 with TRBJ2-7, with D unresolved. The CDR3 runs to 14 residues. Germline V gene data show CDR1 as LGHNA and CDR2 as YNFKEQ. Trimming left V 0 bases short and J 2 bases short, with 8 bases between.

This chain connects TRBV27 to TRBJ2-5; D is unresolved. The J call is doubtful: the DNA matches TRBJ2-7 better. The CDR3 extends over 14 amino acids. Germline V gene data show CDR1 as MNHEY and CDR2 as SMNVEV (reference sequence). The CDR3 DNA is TGTGCCAGCAGTTTTGATCGGCGAACCTACGAGCAGTACTTC. It specifies CASSFDRRTYEQYF.

The chain links TRBV4-2 to TRBJ2-7; no reliable D call. The CDR3 has 14 residues. With 0 bases removed from V and 7 bases from J, the gap between germline ends came to 13 bases. Germline V lookup: CDR1 LGHNA, CDR2 YNFKEQ. CDR3 coding DNA: TGTGCCAGCAGCCAAGACCAGCGCGCAGAGGAGCAGTACTTC. It is translated as CASSQDQRAEEQYF.

This clone was counted a single time. The chain carries TRBV15 and TRBJ1-4, with D perhaps TRBD1 (5 bases). This CDR3 is built from 17 residues. Germline V gene data show CDR1 as LNHNV and CDR2 as YYDKDF (reference sequence). The V end lost 1 base, the J end lost 0 bases, and 12 bases lay between the germline ends. CDR3 amino acids: CATSRAMTAATNEKLFF. The DNA for the CDR3 is TGTGCCACCAGCAGAGCCATGACAGCCGCAACTAATGAAAAACTGTTTTTT.

The V call is TRBV6-4, the J call TRBJ2-2, with a tentative D call TRBD2 (6 bases). The ends were cut back, 6 bases at V and 3 bases at J, with 11 bases in the middle. This CDR3 is built from 14 residues. Germline-derived CDR1 and CDR2 are MRHNA and SNTAGT. As DNA, the CDR3 is TGTGCCAGCAGAGGAGGGCTGGACACCGGGGAGCTGTTTTTT. It is translated as CASRGGLDTGELFF.

The chain links TRBV10-3 to TRBJ2-1; TRBD1 agrees at 9 bases. The germline CDR1 and CDR2 sequences are ENHRY and SYGVKD. The V and J ends lost 6 bases and 7 bases, in that order; junction bases with no gene match: 7. CDR3 length: 14 amino acids. This CDR3 is CAISPGQGKNEQFF. Here the CDR3 DNA reads TGTGCCATCAGCCCGGGACAGGGAAAGAATGAGCAGTTCTTC.

The genes are TRBV28 and TRBJ2-5; D possibly corresponds to TRBD1 (5 bases). Matching the DNA end better, TRBJ2-7 makes the J call doubtful. CDR3 length equals 12 residues. Germline CDR1 MDHEN, CDR2 SYDVKM. The CDR3 region is CASSLAGYEQYF. The CDR3 bases are TGTGCCAGCAGTCTGGCAGGGTACGAGCAGTACTTC.

The chain joins TRBV6-6 to TRBJ2-3, with 8 bases matching TRBD1. Germline V lookup: CDR1 MNHNY, CDR2 SVGAGI (reference sequence). Losses at the gene ends were 10 bases for V and 3 bases for J; bases not matched to a gene: 6. This CDR3 is 13 amino acids long. CDR3 sequence reads: CATLQGVTDTQYF. In DNA, the CDR3 is TGTGCCACCTTACAGGGGGTGACAGATACGCAGTATTTT.

This chain links TRBV19 with TRBJ1-1; 7 nucleotides align to TRBD1. The germline gives CDR1 LNHDA, CDR2 SQIVND (reference sequence). Germline trimming cut 5 bases from V and 0 bases from J; bases unmatched to any gene: 9. This CDR3 comprises 16 residues. The CDR3 here is CASSPGGRSMNTEAFF. The CDR3 nucleotides are TGTGCCAGTAGTCCAGGGGGGAGGTCGATGAACACTGAAGCTTTCTTT. The variable domain in full, completed from reference TRBV19 and TRBJ1-1, reads DGGITQSPKYLFRKEGQNVTLSCEQNLNHDAMYWYRQDPGQGLRLIYYSQIVNDFQKGDIAEGYSVSREKKESFPLTVTSAQKNPTAFYLCASSPGGRSMNTEAFFGQGTRLTVV.

This CDR3 reads CASSLLGQPNTGELFF. Written as DNA, the CDR3 is TGTGCCAGCAGCTTATTGGGGCAACCCAACACCGGGGAGCTGTTTTTT. This chain links TRBV7-9 with TRBJ2-2, with TRBD1 as a possible D gene (5 bases). The CDR3 length is 16 residues. Germline CDR1 SEHNR, CDR2 FQNEAQ (reference sequence). V gave up 2 bases and J gave up 2 bases, with 12 bases separating them.